Sequencing of this T cell receptor (beta chain) was carried out in a study of T cell responses to AZD1222 COVID-19 vaccine. Study results and limitations: Vaccine-associated CD4 TCRs ranged over spike, dominating at 160-218 and 743-854. Among those given AZD1222, only five to seven were seropositive at baseline. Close to half of spike-specific TCRs reportedly recognize unmutated variant regions.

On this clone: The target antigen is unknown.

The method was immunoSEQ multiplex PCR; TCRdb's version includes in-frame clones alone and lacks a portion of them. The top ten hold about 5% of the sample, which has more than 85,000 clones, roughly 82% seen once. V was trimmed by 2 bases and J by 4 bases, leaving 14 bases between them. This CDR3 is built from 15 residues. CDR1 and CDR2 (germline): SGHAT, FQNNGV. V usage is TRBV11-2 and J usage is TRBJ1-1; possibly TRBD1 for D (5 bases). The TCR sequence derives from an adult in good health. The specimen comprised peripheral blood, sampled on day 0 of AZD1222 vaccination. DNA for the CDR3: TGTGCCAGCAGCTTAAGATTGCCAGGGACCACTGAAGCTTTCTTT. The encoded protein is CASSLRLPGTTEAFF.